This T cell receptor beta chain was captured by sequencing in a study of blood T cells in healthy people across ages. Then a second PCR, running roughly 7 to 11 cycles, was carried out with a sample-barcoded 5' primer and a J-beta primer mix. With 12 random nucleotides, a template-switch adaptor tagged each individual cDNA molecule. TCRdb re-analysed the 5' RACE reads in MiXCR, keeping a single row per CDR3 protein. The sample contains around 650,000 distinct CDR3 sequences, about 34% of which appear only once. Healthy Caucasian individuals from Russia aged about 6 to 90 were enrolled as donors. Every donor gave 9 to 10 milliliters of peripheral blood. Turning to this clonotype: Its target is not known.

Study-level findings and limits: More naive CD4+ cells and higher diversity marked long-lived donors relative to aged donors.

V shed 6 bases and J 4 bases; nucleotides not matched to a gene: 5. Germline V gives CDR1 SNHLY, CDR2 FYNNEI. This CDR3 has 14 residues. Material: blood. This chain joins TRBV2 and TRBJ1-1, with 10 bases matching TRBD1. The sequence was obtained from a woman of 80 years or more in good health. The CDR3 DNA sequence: TGTGCCAGCAGGGCGGACAGGGGGACCACTGAAGCTTTCTTT. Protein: CASRADRGTTEAFF.